Each of the 17 T cell receptor beta chains below was sequenced from the same sample in a study of T cell repertoires in cytomegalovirus infection. TCRdb independently ran MiXCR on the reads; one entry per CDR3 protein. This table holds a few hundred thousand distinct CDR3 sequences, 17% found once. The material sequenced was CD8+ T cells from PBMCs. The origin of the receptors is a human donor in good health (CMV status not recorded). Some clones in this sample may be carry-over from other donors' samples.

V and J are TRBV27 and TRBJ2-3; D is perhaps TRBD1 or TRBD2 (5 bases each). Germline V gives CDR1 MNHEY, CDR2 SMNVEV (reference sequence). V was cut by 5 bases and J by 1 base, with 16 bases left in between. The CDR3 extends over 16 amino acids. CDR3 region: CASSPSDLGRTDTQYF. The CDR3 DNA follows: TGTGCCAGCAGTCCCTCCGATTTGGGACGCACAGATACGCAGTATTTT.

There are a few counts of this clonotype. The chain joins TRBV7-6 to TRBJ2-1; 11 nucleotides agree with TRBD2. With 1 base clipped from V and 13 bases from J, the junction kept 9 bases outside the gene matches. The CDR3 spans 15 residues. CDR1 is SGHVS and CDR2 is FNYEAQ in the germline V gene. CDR3 nucleotide sequence: TGTGCCAGCAGCTTAGGACTAGCGGGGCCCCGGGGACAGTTCTTC. Translating it yields CASSLGLAGPRGQFF.

This clonotype has a count of ten or more. The rearrangement uses TRBV6-2 or TRBV6-3 and TRBJ2-1; maybe TRBD2 (5 bases). The CDR3 loop spans 15 amino acids. Germline V CDR1 and CDR2: MNHEY, SVGEGT. V was cut by 2 bases and J by 0 bases, with 8 bases left in between. DNA of the CDR3: TGTGCCAGCAGTTACGAGGGTGCCTCCTACAATGAGCAGTTCTTC. It encodes CASSYEGASYNEQFF.

This clonotype was found many times. The chain is built from TRBV20-1 and TRBJ2-3; 7 bases align to TRBD1. Trimming cost V 0 bases and J 6 bases; bases outside gene matches: 9. Germline CDR1 DFQATT, CDR2 SNEGSKA (reference sequence). The length of the CDR3 is 15 residues. As DNA, the CDR3 is TGCAGTGCTAGAGATAACGACAGGGATATGGATACGCAGTATTTT. Translating it yields CSARDNDRDMDTQYF.

This clonotype has a handful of counts. The chain links TRBV2 to TRBJ2-1; 13 bases map to TRBD2. The CDR3 is made up of 16 amino acids. Trimming took 4 bases from V and 3 from J; bases not matched to a gene: 3. CDR1 and CDR2 (germline): SNHLY, FYNNEI. For the CDR3, the DNA is TGTGCCAGCAGTGGGACTAGCGGGGGTGACTACAATGAGCAGTTCTTC. This sequence encodes CASSGTSGGDYNEQFF. The entire variable domain, with the rest obtained from reference TRBV2 and TRBJ2-1, is as follows: EPEVTQTPSHQVTQMGQEVILRCVPISNHLYFYWYRQILGQKVEFLVSFYNNEISEKSEIFDDQFSVERPDGSNFTLKIRSTKLEDSAMYFCASSGTSGGDYNEQFFGPGTRLTVL.

The J gene is TRBJ2-2, the V gene TRBV11-2, with TRBD1 identical over 7 bases. Per the germline V gene, CDR1 is SGHAT and CDR2 is FQNNGV. V lost 5 bases and J lost 4; bases outside the gene matches: 10. The CDR3 spans 16 residues. This chain's CDR3 is CASSDGTESTTGELFF. The CDR3 DNA is TGTGCCAGCAGCGACGGGACAGAGTCCACCACCGGGGAGCTGTTTTTT. Supplemented by reference TRBV11-2 and TRBJ2-2, the full variable domain reads EAGVAQSPRYKIIEKRQSVAFWCNPISGHATLYWYQQILGQGPKLLIQFQNNGVVDDSQLPKDRFSAERLKGVDSTLKIQPAKLEDSAVYLCASSDGTESTTGELFFGEGSRLTVL.

The chain is built from TRBV28 and TRBJ2-7; no firm D call. Germline V gene sequence: CDR1 MDHEN, CDR2 SYDVKM. This CDR3 comprises 15 residues. V lost 1 base and J 6 bases, leaving 16 bases between the germline ends. The CDR3 coding sequence is TGTGCCAGCAGTTTATCTCGTCACCCGTCCCTCGAGCAGTACTTC. The encoded protein is CASSLSRHPSLEQYF.

The table lists this clonotype with many counts. The chain employs TRBV7-2 and TRBJ2-3, with 7 bases fitting TRBD2. The CDR3 length is 15 residues. Trimming at V came to 4 bases and at J to 0 bases, leaving 4 bases not matched to a gene. CDR1 SGHTA and CDR2 FQGNSA come from the germline V gene. The CDR3 sequence: CASSSPSGSTDTQYF. CDR3 DNA sequence: TGTGCCAGCAGCTCCCCTAGCGGTAGCACAGATACGCAGTATTTT.

There are a few counts of this clonotype. The chain joins TRBV19 to TRBJ2-7; no firm D call. Looked up from germline, CDR1 is LNHDA and CDR2 is SQIVND (reference sequence). The CDR3 sequence is 13 residues long. V was shortened by 1 base and J by 2 bases, with 6 bases between the two germline ends. CDR3 DNA: TGTGCCAGTAGTATAGGGGCACCCTACGAGCAGTACTTC. Its translation: CASSIGAPYEQYF.

A note on this clonotype: A much larger clone sits a single nucleotide away, making a read error possible. V gene TRBV7-6 combines with J gene TRBJ1-1; D is unresolved. Trimming removed 6 bases at V and 3 bases at J, with 8 bases between. Germline loops: CDR1 SGHVS, CDR2 FNYEAQ. The CDR3 totals 12 residues. CDR3 DNA: TGTGCCAGCAGTCAGGAGGACACTGAAGCTTTCTTT. This translates into CASSQEDTEAFF.

This clonotype was counted ten times or more. This chain uses TRBV7-3 with TRBJ1-1, with D possibly being TRBD1 (5 bases). Trimming left V 5 bases short and J 5 bases short, with 15 bases between. Germline-derived CDR1 and CDR2 are SGHTA and FQGTGA. The CDR3 is 14 amino acids. The chain's CDR3 is CASSPGGEWTEAFF. The CDR3 coding sequence is TGTGCCAGCAGCCCTGGGGGGGAATGGACTGAAGCTTTCTTT.

This clonotype came up a few times. J is TRBJ1-1 and V is TRBV20-1; D may be TRBD1 (5 bases). V dropped 3 bases and J dropped 1 base, with 18 bases sitting between them. CDR1 and CDR2 from the germline V gene are DFQATT and SNEGSKA (reference sequence). The CDR3 runs to 16 residues. The CDR3 sequence is CSASNSGMQGNTEAFF. The CDR3 DNA reads TGCAGTGCTAGTAATTCGGGGATGCAGGGGAACACTGAAGCTTTCTTT.

Only a few counts were recorded for this clonotype. The J gene is TRBJ1-5, the V gene TRBV4-1; D may be TRBD1 (5 bases). This CDR3 spans 15 amino acids. V lost 3 bases and J 7 bases, leaving 16 bases between the germline ends. Germline V gene sequence: CDR1 MGHRA, CDR2 YSYEKL. CDR3 DNA: TGCGCCAGCAGCCAGCACCGGGGGAGGAACCAGCCCCAGCATTTT. Amino acid sequence: CASSQHRGRNQPQHF.

This clonotype occurred many times. V is TRBV7-9 and J is TRBJ1-6; D might be TRBD1 (5 bases). CDR1 and CDR2 (germline): SEHNR, FQNEAQ (reference sequence). The CDR3 extends over 18 amino acids. V lost 4 bases, J lost 0 bases, and 16 bases lay in between. In DNA form, the CDR3 reads TGTGCCAGCAGCTCAAACAGGAAGGAAAGCTCCTATAATTCACCCCTCCACTTT. Protein: CASSSNRKESSYNSPLHF.

The table lists this clonotype with many counts. The chain recombines TRBV6-6 with TRBJ2-2; TRBD2 is a possible D gene (6 bases). V lost 8 bases, J lost 5 bases, and 21 bases lay in between. The germline V gene has CDR1 MNHNY and CDR2 SVGAGI (reference sequence). CDR3 length equals 16 residues. CDR3 residues: CASGTLGVGGTGELFF. CDR3 nucleotides: TGTGCCAGCGGGACGTTAGGTGTGGGGGGAACCGGGGAGCTGTTTTTT.

Comments on this clonotype: A read error may explain this, as a much larger clone is one base away. This chain connects TRBV7-6 to TRBJ2-1; no definite D call. The CDR3 is 13 residues long. Looked up from germline, CDR1 is SGHVS and CDR2 is FNYEAQ. Deletions cut 4 bases from V and 7 bases from J, with 11 bases between. The chain's CDR3 is CASSWRSGNEQFF. The CDR3 nucleotides read TGTGCCAGCAGCTGGAGATCGGGTAATGAGCAGTTCTTC.

The V gene is TRBV20-1, the J gene TRBJ2-3; 11 positions agree with TRBD2. Looked up from germline, CDR1 is DFQATT and CDR2 is SNEGSKA (reference sequence). V trimming: 5 bases; J trimming: 2 bases; junction bases outside the gene matches: 15. The CDR3 consists of 18 residues. The chain's CDR3 is CSAPSSGGPVVITDTQYF. The CDR3 DNA follows: TGCAGTGCTCCATCTAGCGGGGGGCCGGTTGTGATCACAGATACGCAGTATTTT.